These 27 T cell receptor beta chains were all obtained from the same sample, sequenced in a study of cytomegalovirus exposure and HLA in healthy donors. A multiplex PCR was run with 60 Vbeta primers and 13 Jbeta primers. Some clones are missing from TCRdb's copy, which holds only in-frame ones; the method was immunoSEQ multiplex PCR. The sample lists about 200,000 clones; 75% to 85% were seen once. Sequencing was done on a sample of PBMCs. The receptors derive from a girl between 10 and 17 years old in good health and CMV-seronegative.

V and J are TRBV6-5 and TRBJ2-1; possible D gene TRBD1, 6 bases. Looked up from germline, CDR1 is MNHEY and CDR2 is SVGAGI. The germline V and J ends were trimmed by 4 bases and 6 bases, with 10 bases remaining between them. The CDR3 sequence is 13 residues long. The DNA for the CDR3 is TGTGCCAGCAGTTCCGACAGGTTCAATGAGCAGTTCTTC. This gives the protein CASSSDRFNEQFF.

This chain uses TRBV4-3 with TRBJ2-5; D is unclear. V was clipped by 4 bases and J by 1 base, with 7 bases between them. This CDR3 comprises 13 residues. Germline V CDR1 and CDR2: LGHNA, YSLEER. Here the CDR3 DNA reads TGCGCCAGCAGCCCCTCCCCCCAAGAGACCCAGTACTTC. Its translation: CASSPSPQETQYF.

The chain links TRBV7-9 to TRBJ1-2; 10 bases match TRBD1. The length of the CDR3 is 16 residues. Germline loops: CDR1 SEHNR, CDR2 FQNEAQ (reference sequence). Trimming cost V 5 bases and J 2 bases; bases outside gene matches: 8. The CDR3 reads CASSPPSDRGNYGYTF. The CDR3 DNA sequence: TGTGCCAGCAGCCCGCCGTCGGACAGGGGGAACTATGGCTACACCTTC.

This chain links TRBV29-1 with TRBJ1-6; D is unresolved. This CDR3 region has 14 residues. CDR1 is SQVTM and CDR2 is ANQGSEA in the germline V gene. Trimming took 4 bases from V and 6 from J, leaving 13 bases between them. The CDR3 protein is CSVAQGGANSPLHF. The CDR3 coding sequence is TGCAGCGTTGCCCAAGGAGGAGCTAATTCACCCCTCCACTTT. The entire variable domain, with the rest obtained from reference TRBV29-1 and TRBJ1-6, is as follows: SAVISQKPSRDICQRGTSLTIQCQVDSQVTMMFWYRQQPGQSLTLIATANQGSEATYESGFVIDKFPISRPNLTFSTLTVSNMSPEDSSIYLCSVAQGGANSPLHFGNGTRLTVT.

The chain couples TRBV5-1 to TRBJ2-2, with D uncertain. Per the germline V gene, CDR1 is SGHRS and CDR2 is YFSETQ. Deletions cut 2 bases from V and 8 bases from J, with 10 bases between. The CDR3 has 13 amino acids. The CDR3 is CASSFLVSGELFF. The CDR3 coding sequence is TGCGCCAGCAGCTTTCTAGTCTCTGGGGAGCTGTTTTTT.

The chain uses TRBV27 and TRBJ2-1, with a tentative D call TRBD1 (6 bases). V dropped 3 bases and J dropped 8 bases, with 14 bases sitting between them. CDR3 length: 14 residues. The germline V gene has CDR1 MNHEY and CDR2 SMNVEV (reference sequence). The CDR3 here is CASSFPGHWDEQFF. In nucleotides, the CDR3 is TGTGCCAGCAGTTTTCCGGGACATTGGGATGAGCAGTTCTTC.

This clone has just a few counts. This sequence joins TRBV28 and TRBJ1-1; D is ambiguous. V lost 4 bases and J 8 bases, leaving 11 bases between the germline ends. Germline V gene sequence: CDR1 MDHEN, CDR2 SYDVKM. The CDR3 is made up of 12 amino acids. CDR3 nucleotides: TGTGCCAGCAGTTCCTTTCGGGGAGAAGCTTTCTTT. This codes for CASSSFRGEAFF.

The chain has TRBV5-1 and TRBJ2-2; TRBD1 aligns across 9 bases. CDR1 SGHRS and CDR2 YFSETQ come from the germline V gene. V lost 0 bases, J lost 0 bases, and 9 bases stayed unmatched. This CDR3 has 19 residues. CDR3: CASSLGGQGRRSNTGELFF. Here the CDR3 DNA reads TGCGCCAGCAGCTTGGGGGGACAGGGAAGAAGATCGAACACCGGGGAGCTGTTTTTT.

This chain uses TRBV9 with TRBJ2-1; TRBD2 aligns across 12 bases. This CDR3 is 20 amino acids long. Trimming cost V 3 bases and J 0 bases; bases outside gene matches: 13. Germline loops: CDR1 SGDLS, CDR2 YYNGEE. CDR3 DNA sequence: TGTGCCAGCAGCGACCCAGGGACTAGCGGGCCTCTTGGCTCCTACAATGAGCAGTTCTTC. Its translation: CASSDPGTSGPLGSYNEQFF. Using reference TRBV9 and TRBJ2-1 for the parts outside the CDR3, the full variable domain is DSGVTQTPKHLITATGQRVTLRCSPRSGDLSVYWYQQSLDQGLQFLIQYYNGEERAKGNILERFSAQQFPDLHSELNLSSLELGDSALYFCASSDPGTSGPLGSYNEQFFGPGTRLTVL.

This clone was detected only a few times. J is TRBJ1-1 and V is TRBV5-5; D gene uncertain. Germline-derived CDR1 and CDR2 are SGHKS and YYEKEE (reference sequence). V lost 2 bases, J lost 5 bases, and 7 bases lay in between. This CDR3 is built from 12 residues. The CDR3 spells CASSFGMTEAFF. Written as DNA, the CDR3 is TGTGCCAGCAGCTTTGGCATGACTGAAGCTTTCTTT.

This clone was detected only a few times. The chain links TRBV5-1 to TRBJ1-3, with 7 bases identical to TRBD1. With V trimmed by 5 bases and J by 2 bases, 4 bases remained unmatched. CDR1 is SGHRS and CDR2 is YFSETQ in the germline V gene. The CDR3 is 14 amino acids. This CDR3 reads CASSLTGTGNTIYF. As DNA, the CDR3 is TGCGCCAGCAGTTTGACAGGGACTGGAAACACCATATATTTT.

This chain uses TRBV7-6 with TRBJ2-7; D is unresolved. The CDR3 sequence is 14 residues long. Germline CDR1 is SGHVS and CDR2 is FNYEAQ. Deletions cut 2 bases from V and 4 bases from J, with 12 bases between. The CDR3 is CASSLYVAPYEQYF. The CDR3 coding sequence is TGTGCCAGCAGCTTATACGTAGCTCCGTACGAGCAGTACTTC.

This chain connects TRBV30 to TRBJ2-1; D is possibly TRBD1 (5 bases). CDR3 length: 14 residues. V shed 5 bases and J shed 7 bases, with 18 bases lying between them. CDR1 is GTSNPN and CDR2 is SVGIG in the germline V gene (reference sequence). Here the CDR3 DNA reads TGTGCCTGGGCTCAGGGCCTCTCCTCTAATGAGCAGTTCTTC. Amino acids: CAWAQGLSSNEQFF. Looking up the rest from reference TRBV30 and TRBJ2-1 gives the full variable domain: SQTIHQWPATLVQPVGSPLSLECTVEGTSNPNLYWYRQAAGRGLQLLFYSVGIGQISSEVPQNLSASRPQDRQFILSSKKLLLSDSGFYLCAWAQGLSSNEQFFGPGTRLTVL.

The table lists this clone with a few counts. The chain recombines TRBV6-5 with TRBJ2-2; TRBD2 is a possible D gene (5 bases). CDR1 and CDR2 (germline): MNHEY, SVGAGI. The CDR3 totals 15 residues. The V and J ends lost 6 bases and 3 bases respectively, with 14 bases between them. The CDR3 loop is CASSRSGLDTGELFF. The CDR3 DNA reads as TGTGCCAGCAGCCGTTCCGGACTTGACACCGGGGAGCTGTTTTTT.

The chain has TRBV6-5 and TRBJ2-1, with 7 bases lining up with TRBD1. Germline loops: CDR1 MNHEY, CDR2 SVGAGI. The V gene end was trimmed by 6 bases and the J gene end by 6 bases; junction bases not matched to a gene: 11. The CDR3 totals 15 residues. The CDR3 DNA is TGTGCCAGCAGCCCAGGACAGGTACTCATCAATGAGCAGTTCTTC. Amino acids: CASSPGQVLINEQFF.

The CDR3 coding sequence is TGTGCCAGCAGTTTGCCCGGACTGGCGAACAATCAGCCCCAGCATTTT. It specifies CASSLPGLANNQPQHF. The V call is TRBV28, the J call TRBJ1-5; D gene unclear. CDR3 size: 16 residues. The germline V gene has CDR1 MDHEN and CDR2 SYDVKM. The V end lost 3 bases, the J end lost 3 bases, and 15 bases lay between the germline ends. The complete variable domain, with remaining parts taken from reference TRBV28 and TRBJ1-5, reads DVKVTQSSRYLVKRTGEKVFLECVQDMDHENMFWYRQDPGLGLRLIYFSYDVKMKEKGDIPEGYSVSREKKERFSLILESASTNQTSMYLCASSLPGLANNQPQHFGDGTRLSIL.

The chain combines TRBV10-3 with TRBJ1-2; D unresolved. V was cut by 3 bases and J by 4 bases, with 12 bases left in between. Germline V gives CDR1 ENHRY, CDR2 SYGVKD. The CDR3 loop spans 14 amino acids. Here the CDR3 DNA reads TGTGCCATCAGTGAAATTCGGGAGAGCTATGGCTACACCTTC. The encoded protein is CAISEIRESYGYTF.

The chain has TRBV7-9 and TRBJ1-3; D may be TRBD1 (6 bases). Germline V gene sequence: CDR1 SEHNR, CDR2 FQNEAQ (reference sequence). This CDR3 comprises 16 residues. V dropped 5 bases and J dropped 2 bases, with 16 bases sitting between them. The CDR3 DNA sequence: TGTGCCAGCAGCGTAGGAACAGGGCGTACTGGAAACACCATATATTTT. The encoded protein is CASSVGTGRTGNTIYF. Looking up the rest from reference TRBV7-9 and TRBJ1-3 gives the full variable domain: DTGVSQNPRHKITKRGQNVTFRCDPISEHNRLYWYRQTLGQGPEFLTYFQNEAQLEKSRLLSDRFSAERPKGSFSTLEIQRTEQGDSAMYLCASSVGTGRTGNTIYFGEGSWLTVV.

The J gene is TRBJ1-5, the V gene TRBV7-2, with a tentative D call TRBD1 (5 bases). Trimming pared 1 base from V and 8 bases from J, leaving 18 bases between. Germline values: CDR1 SGHTA, CDR2 FQGNSA. The CDR3 contains 16 residues. The CDR3 is CASSLEGALSFKPQHF. The CDR3 coding sequence is TGTGCCAGCAGCTTAGAAGGGGCTCTATCGTTTAAGCCCCAGCATTTT.

This rearrangement joins TRBV7-9 to TRBJ2-1; 8 positions agree with TRBD2. This CDR3 region has 16 residues. CDR1 and CDR2 from the germline V gene are SEHNR and FQNEAQ (reference sequence). Trimming removed 5 bases from V and 5 bases from J; junction bases left unmatched: 11. CDR3 in DNA: TGTGCCAGCAGCAACAGTTTTAGCGGGAACCACAATGAGCAGTTCTTC. Protein sequence: CASSNSFSGNHNEQFF.

V is TRBV19 and J is TRBJ1-2; tentative D call: TRBD1 (6 bases). The V end lost 6 bases, the J end lost 5 bases, and 13 bases lay between the germline ends. Germline V gene sequence: CDR1 LNHDA, CDR2 SQIVND (reference sequence). The CDR3 is 13 residues long. The CDR3 bases are TGTGCCAGTAGCCTGACAGGCTCTTATGGCTACACCTTC. It encodes CASSLTGSYGYTF. Drawing the rest from reference TRBV19 and TRBJ1-2, the complete variable domain is DGGITQSPKYLFRKEGQNVTLSCEQNLNHDAMYWYRQDPGQGLRLIYYSQIVNDFQKGDIAEGYSVSREKKESFPLTVTSAQKNPTAFYLCASSLTGSYGYTFGSGTRLTVV.

With respect to this clone: Other nucleotide sequences from this sample produce the same CDR3. The chain combines TRBV9 with TRBJ1-1; 7 positions match TRBD1. J gave up 1 base and V 2 bases, and 2 bases lay outside the gene matches. The CDR3 contains 14 residues. Germline CDR1 and CDR2: SGDLS and YYNGEE. CDR3 protein: CASSVGQRNTEAFF. CDR3 coding DNA: TGTGCCAGCAGCGTGGGACAGAGGAACACTGAAGCTTTCTTT. Looking up the rest from reference TRBV9 and TRBJ1-1 gives the full variable domain: DSGVTQTPKHLITATGQRVTLRCSPRSGDLSVYWYQQSLDQGLQFLIQYYNGEERAKGNILERFSAQQFPDLHSELNLSSLELGDSALYFCASSVGQRNTEAFFGQGTRLTVV.

V usage is TRBV5-1 and J usage is TRBJ2-5; possibly TRBD1 for D (6 bases). This CDR3 is 13 amino acids long. Germline values: CDR1 SGHRS, CDR2 YFSETQ. V was trimmed by 3 bases and J by 4 bases, leaving 10 bases between them. The CDR3 region has the DNA TGCGCCAGCAGCTGGGGGCAGGGAGAGACCCAGTACTTC. This sequence encodes CASSWGQGETQYF.

The chain recombines TRBV4-1 with TRBJ1-2, with 7 bases matching TRBD1. Germline values: CDR1 MGHRA, CDR2 YSYEKL. The CDR3 has 16 amino acids. With V trimmed by 0 bases and J by 2 bases, 6 bases remained unmatched. The CDR3 region is CASSQEADRNNYGYTF. DNA for the CDR3: TGCGCCAGCAGCCAAGAGGCGGACAGGAACAACTATGGCTACACCTTC.

The chain recombines TRBV28 with TRBJ1-5, with D perhaps TRBD1 (6 bases). The V gene's germline CDR1 is MDHEN and CDR2 SYDVKM. The CDR3 covers 15 residues. V dropped 7 bases and J dropped 0 bases, with 13 bases sitting between them. The chain's CDR3 is CASKPGQLSNQPQHF. The DNA of the CDR3 is TGTGCCAGCAAACCGGGACAACTTAGCAATCAGCCCCAGCATTTT. The full variable domain, in which reference TRBV28 and TRBJ1-5 provide the parts outside the CDR3, is DVKVTQSSRYLVKRTGEKVFLECVQDMDHENMFWYRQDPGLGLRLIYFSYDVKMKEKGDIPEGYSVSREKKERFSLILESASTNQTSMYLCASKPGQLSNQPQHFGDGTRLSIL.

The chain employs TRBV5-8 and TRBJ2-2; TRBD2 might be the D (5 bases). The CDR3 extends over 15 amino acids. Germline CDR1 and CDR2: SGHTS and YDEGEE. The ends were cut back, 4 bases at V and 4 bases at J, with 14 bases in the middle. As DNA, the CDR3 is TGTGCCAGCAGCAACGAACGGGGTACCACCGGGGAGCTGTTTTTT. Translation gives CASSNERGTTGELFF.

The V call is TRBV5-5, the J call TRBJ2-6; a weak D match, TRBD2 (5 bases). V lost 2 bases and J lost 2, with 17 bases in between. Per the germline V gene, CDR1 is SGHKS and CDR2 is YYEKEE (reference sequence). CDR3 size: 18 residues. The CDR3 nucleotides are TGTGCCAGCAGCTTAAGGACGGGAAAGGGCACTGGGGCCAACGTCCTGACTTTC. This translates into CASSLRTGKGTGANVLTF.